The T cell receptor (beta chain) under discussion was sequenced for a study of blood T cell repertoires in COVID-19. Participants were placed into cohorts based on the clinical history they reported. Only in-frame clones appear in the TCRdb table, and some are missing; sequencing was by immunoSEQ multiplex PCR. The profile covers roughly 430,000 clones, with approximately 91% appearing a single time and 1.4% to 1.5% taken by the ten largest. The sequenced material came from PBMCs or T cells enriched from blood (not recorded which). The sequence derives from a woman in her late teens or twenties who had been exposed to COVID-19.

The CDR3 sequence: CASSLAGTSDHEQYF. The CDR3 DNA reads TGTGCCAGCAGCTTAGCCGGGACTAGCGATCACGAGCAGTACTTC. The rearrangement uses TRBV13 and TRBJ2-7; TRBD2 matches at 10 bases. V lost 1 base to trimming and J lost 5 bases; unmatched junction nucleotides: 5. The CDR3 loop spans 15 amino acids. Germline V gene sequence: CDR1 PRHDT, CDR2 FYEKMQ (reference sequence).